The rows below give T cell receptor beta chains drawn from one sample of a study of early T cells in non-severe SARS-CoV-2 infection. In TCRdb, the 5' RACE reads were re-called with MiXCR into one record per CDR3 protein. The table has about 49,000 distinct CDR3 sequences, about 6% seen once. This material consisted of whole blood, taken at baseline. Receptors were obtained from an adult who was a healthcare worker with PCR-confirmed SARS-CoV-2 infection or an uninfected control (not recorded which). CDR3s include the opening cysteine and the closing phenylalanine or tryptophan. A D gene is named only where the DNA matches it firmly. A clone size is listed for some rows: how often the clone was seen (once, few, many), or a class if it is expanded.

d_gene	v_gene	j_gene	abundance	CDR3nt	CDR3aa
.	TRBV20-1	TRBJ2-1	many	TGCAGTGCTGAGGGGCCGAGCTCCTACAATGAGCAGTTCTTC	CSAEGPSSYNEQFF
.	TRBV13	TRBJ1-1	few	TGTGCCAGCAGCTTCGGGGCAGGAGAAGCTTTCTTT	CASSFGAGEAFF
.	TRBV20-1	TRBJ2-3	many	TGCAGTGCTATACAGGCAGGTCGCGAAGATACGCAGTATTTT	CSAIQAGREDTQYF
.	TRBV7-9	TRBJ1-2	few	TGTGCCAGCTATGACCCCACAATTTTGTGGGGTGACTATGGCTACACCTTC	CASYDPTILWGDYGYTF
.	TRBV2	TRBJ2-3	many	TGTGCCAGCAGTGGCGCAACAGATACGCAGTATTTT	CASSGATDTQYF
TRBD2	TRBV2	TRBJ2-5	.	TGTGCCAGCAGCTTTAGCGGGGGCTACCAAGAGACCCAGTACTTC	CASSFSGGYQETQYF
TRBD1	TRBV20-1	TRBJ2-7	many	TGCAGTGCTAGTGCCCAGGGGGCGGGTGAGCAGTACTTC	CSASAQGAGEQYF
.	TRBV7-2	TRBJ1-1	.	TGTGCCAGCAGCCCGTCGAGGGCGGGCACTGAAGCTTTCTTT	CASSPSRAGTEAFF
TRBD2	TRBV20-1	TRBJ2-3	.	TGCAGTGCTAGTTTAGCGGGGGGGCCTAGCACAGATACGCAGTATTTT	CSASLAGGPSTDTQYF
.	TRBV27	TRBJ2-4	many	TGTGCCAGCAGCCTCCCCCGCTTACTAGCCAAAAACATTCAGTACTTC	CASSLPRLLAKNIQYF
.	TRBV7-9	TRBJ1-1	many	TGTGCCAGCAGCACGGTCACTGAAGCTTTCTTT	CASSTVTEAFF
.	TRBV2	TRBJ2-1	many	TGTGCCAGCAGTGGTCGCCTAAGCTCCTACAATGAGCAGTTCTTC	CASSGRLSSYNEQFF
.	TRBV12-5	TRBJ1-6	few	TGTGCTAGTGGTTGGCTGGGACTGTTGAGCTCCTATAATTCACCCCTCCACTTT	CASGWLGLLSSYNSPLHF
.	TRBV18	TRBJ1-1	many	TGTGCCAGCTCACCACCCGGGCAGGCCCTAGCTGAAGCTTTCTTT	CASSPPGQALAEAFF
.	TRBV19	TRBJ1-1	many	TGTGCCAGTAAATTAAGGAGCGTGACAGGGAACACTGAAGCTTTCTTT	CASKLRSVTGNTEAFF
.	TRBV5-1	TRBJ2-2	.	TGCGCCAGCAGCTCACTTCGAGCCCCGGGCACCGGGGAGCTGTTTTTT	CASSSLRAPGTGELFF
.	TRBV10-3	TRBJ2-5	.	TGTGCCCCTCCACAGTCCGCGGGGGCCTGCCAAGAGACCCAGTACTTC	CAPPQSAGACQETQYF
.	TRBV4-1	TRBJ2-6	few	TGCGCCAGCAGCCAAGGACTGACTATCTCTGGGGCCAACGTCCTGACTTTC	CASSQGLTISGANVLTF
TRBD1	TRBV20-1	TRBJ2-1	few	TGCAGTGCTCAGACAGGGCCGGGGAATGAGCAGTTCTTC	CSAQTGPGNEQFF
.	TRBV20-1	TRBJ2-3	.	TGCAGTGCTAGGCCCGGGGCCTTAACAGATACGCAGTATTTT	CSARPGALTDTQYF
TRBD1	TRBV20-1	TRBJ1-4	many	TGCAGTGCTAGAGCTCCGGGACAGTATGAAAAACTGTTTTTT	CSARAPGQYEKLFF
.	TRBV12-3/TRBV12-4	TRBJ1-2	many	TGTGCCAGCAGTTTCGGCAGGGTGGGCGGCTACACCTTC	CASSFGRVGGYTF
TRBD1	TRBV11-2	TRBJ1-2	many	TGTGCCAGCAGCCCGGGACAGGGCATCGGTGGCTACACCTTC	CASSPGQGIGGYTF
.	TRBV11-2	TRBJ1-6	few	TGTGCCAGCAGCGCATCAGAGCGATCACCCCTCCACTTT	CASSASERSPLHF
.	TRBV20-1	TRBJ1-2	few	TGCAGTGCTAGTCTGGGTCTCGACTATGGCTACACCTTC	CSASLGLDYGYTF
.	TRBV12-3/TRBV12-4	TRBJ2-1	many	TGTGCCAGCAGTTTCCGTCAACTCTACAATGAGCAGTTCTTC	CASSFRQLYNEQFF
TRBD1	TRBV11-3	TRBJ2-6	few	TGTGCCAGCAGCTTAGAATTACCGGACAGGGCTGGGGCCAACGTCCTGACTTTC	CASSLELPDRAGANVLTF
TRBD1	TRBV28	TRBJ1-2	many	TGTGCCAGCAGCACGACAGGGGGCAGCTATGGCTACACCTTC	CASSTTGGSYGYTF
.	TRBV7-9	TRBJ1-1	.	TGTGCCAGCGGAGAGGGACGGTCTACTGAAGCTTTCTTT	CASGEGRSTEAFF
TRBD2	TRBV5-4	TRBJ2-3	few	TGTGCCAGCAGCTTACCAGCCCGGGGGGGCCCAGATACGCAGTATTTT	CASSLPARGGPDTQYF
TRBD1	TRBV9	TRBJ1-4	many	TGTGCCAGCAGCGCGGGACAGGGAAGTGAAAAACTGTTTTTT	CASSAGQGSEKLFF
TRBD2	TRBV7-8	TRBJ2-3	few	TGTGCCAGCAGCCTCTCTCTAGCGGGGGAGAATACGCAGTATTTT	CASSLSLAGENTQYF
.	TRBV7-2	TRBJ2-7	few	TGTGCCAGCTCCGGGACGGCCCACGAGCAGTACTTC	CASSGTAHEQYF
TRBD1	TRBV7-9	TRBJ2-2	.	TGTGCCAGCAGAGCCGGGACAGGGGGTAACCCCGGGGAGCTGTTTTTT	CASRAGTGGNPGELFF
.	TRBV14	TRBJ2-7	many	TGTGCCAGCAGCCAAGATGTTGGATCCTCCTACGAGCAGTACTTC	CASSQDVGSSYEQYF
.	TRBV7-8	TRBJ1-1	many	TGTGCCAGCAGCTTAGCGATTAACACTGAAGCTTTCTTT	CASSLAINTEAFF
.	TRBV7-2	TRBJ2-1	many	TGTGCCAGCAGCTCTACACCAATTTCCTACAATGAGCAGTTCTTC	CASSSTPISYNEQFF
.	TRBV6-6	TRBJ1-1	many	TGTGCCAGCAGTTACTCCGCCGCGGGGTTCGCTGAAGCTTTCTTT	CASSYSAAGFAEAFF
TRBD1	TRBV20-1	TRBJ1-2	many	TGCAGTGCCCCCGAACAGGGGAACTATGGCTACACCTTC	CSAPEQGNYGYTF
.	TRBV5-1	TRBJ1-3	few	TGCGCCAGCAGCTTGGGACAGCACTTCCCCTCTGGAAACACCATATATTTT	CASSLGQHFPSGNTIYF
.	TRBV6-2/TRBV6-3	TRBJ2-3	many	TGTGCCAGCAGTTCGGGGCTCGAAACAGATACGCAGTATTTT	CASSSGLETDTQYF
.	TRBV7-9	TRBJ1-1	few	TGTGCCAGCAGCTTGGGTTACTCTGAAGCTTTCTTT	CASSLGYSEAFF
TRBD1	TRBV12-3/TRBV12-4	TRBJ2-1	many	TGTGCCAGCAGTGGGGGACAGGGCTCATACAATGAGCAGTTCTTC	CASSGGQGSYNEQFF
TRBD1	TRBV6-2/TRBV6-3	TRBJ2-2	few	TGTGCCAGCAACATCCGGGTTTGGGACAGGGGGACCGGGGAGCTGTTTTTT	CASNIRVWDRGTGELFF
.	TRBV20-1	TRBJ2-7	.	TGCAGTGCAGCACAGGGATATAATTCCTACGAGCAGTACTTC	CSAAQGYNSYEQYF